This T cell receptor beta chain stems from a study of T-cell reconstitution after alpha-beta-depleted transplantation in children. Trimming cost V 5 bases and J 6 bases; bases outside gene matches: 5. The CDR3 is made up of 14 amino acids. CDR1 and CDR2 (germline): KGHDR, SFDVKD. Molecular barcoding with unique molecular identifiers was used for the TCRbeta library. TCRdb redid the calling of the PCR reads with MiXCR, one entry per CDR3 protein. In the table there are around 680,000 distinct CDR3 sequences, approximately 15% of which are singletons. This clonotype has a count of ten or more. This receptor was identified in a human donor who donated a stem cell graft to a child with acute myeloid leukemia. The chain employs TRBV24-1 and TRBJ2-1, with 8 bases aligning to TRBD2. The material was PBMCs from the stem cell graft donor, obtained from the stem cell graft. CDR3 DNA: TGTGCCACCAGTGGGGCGGGGGGACTCAATGAGCAGTTCTTC. Its protein product is CATSGAGGLNEQFF.